A selection of T cell receptor beta chains follows, all from one sample in a study of OX40 agonist ivuxolimab in advanced cancers. The repertoire was sequenced with immunoSEQ multiplex PCR; TCRdb's copy has only in-frame clones and lacks some. The data hold tens of thousands of clones, with 75% to 90% observed a single time. Source: CD4+ or CD8+ T cells sorted from blood, taken in a trial of the OX40 agonist ivuxolimab. These receptors were collected from an adult with an advanced solid tumor such as melanoma, head and neck, liver or kidney cancer. CDR3s include the opening cysteine and the closing phenylalanine or tryptophan. The D gene is left open where the match is weak. Clone size is not always given. Where it is, it says once, few, many or a class for expanded clones.

j_call v_call d_call clone_size cdr3_nt cdr3_aa
TRBJ1-6 TRBV9 TRBD1 few TGTGCCAGCAGCGTAGACCTTCCGGGACAGGCTAATTCACCCCTCCACTTT CASSVDLPGQANSPLHF
TRBJ2-1 TRBV27 TRBD2 - TGTGCCAGCAGTTTCCCCCGTGGGACTAGCCTAAATGAGCAGTTCTTC CASSFPRGTSLNEQFF
TRBJ2-3 TRBV2 - - TGTGCCAGCCATAGACAGGCCTCCCTCACAGATACGCAGTATTTT CASHRQASLTDTQYF
TRBJ1-2 TRBV7-9 - - TGTGCCAGCAGCCCTCAGGTGGACTATGGCTACACCTTC CASSPQVDYGYTF
TRBJ2-3 TRBV9 TRBD2 few TGTGCCAGCAGCGTAAGGGCTAGCGGGAGGAGCACAGATACGCAGTATTTT CASSVRASGRSTDTQYF
TRBJ1-2 TRBV5-1 - - TGCGCCAGCAGCTTGGATCAGGGGACCTATGGCTACACCTTC CASSLDQGTYGYTF
TRBJ2-7 TRBV6-1 TRBD2 - TGTGCCAGCAGTGTGCGCCTAGCGGGGGATAACTACGAGCAGTACTTC CASSVRLAGDNYEQYF
TRBJ1-4 TRBV6-6 TRBD1 once TGTGCCAGCAGTTCGGGACAGGGGGGAAAACTGTTTTTT CASSSGQGGKLFF
TRBJ1-1 TRBV7-2 TRBD1 - TGTGCCAGCAGCTTAGACTATAGTACCGGACAGGGGGATCTCTTT CASSLDYSTGQGDLF
TRBJ2-2 TRBV14 TRBD1 - TGTGCCAGCAGCGTCATTCAGGGGGTGCCGAGGGAGCTGTTTTTT CASSVIQGVPRELFF
TRBJ2-7 TRBV5-6 - - TGTGCCAGCAGCTCTTTCTGGCCAGACTCTTACGAGCAGTACTTC CASSSFWPDSYEQYF
TRBJ1-2 TRBV7-9 TRBD1 - TGTGCCAGCAGCTTAGCAGGACAGGGGGCGCGTGGCTACACCTTC CASSLAGQGARGYTF
TRBJ2-7 TRBV6-1 TRBD2 - TGTGCCAGCAGTCCACTAGCGGGAGGGCCCAACGAGCAGTACTTC CASSPLAGGPNEQYF
TRBJ1-1 TRBV19 - - TGTGCCAGTAGTTATGACGACAGAGTGAACACTGAAGCTTTCTTT CASSYDDRVNTEAFF
TRBJ2-7 TRBV28 - - TGTGCCAGCACTTCGGGCGCGAACCACGAGCAGTACTTC CASTSGANHEQYF
TRBJ2-1 TRBV4-1 TRBD2 few TGCGCCAGCAGCCAAGTGGCTAGCGGGGGCCGGGGGCAGTTCTTC CASSQVASGGRGQFF
TRBJ1-2 TRBV6-5 - - TGTGCCACTCAACGTGGGGGCCCCTCCTATGGCTACACCTTC CATQRGGPSYGYTF
TRBJ2-1 TRBV10-3 - once TGTGCCATCAGTGAGAGGTTAGAGGCGGACAATGAGCAGTTCTTC CAISERLEADNEQFF
TRBJ2-4 TRBV4-2 TRBD1 - TGTGCCAGCAGCCCTCGAGACTCGACAGGGAAGATAGCCAAAAACATTCAGTACTTC CASSPRDSTGKIAKNIQYF
TRBJ2-7 TRBV7-6 - few TGTGCCAGCAGCTTCTCCCTCGAGCAGTACTTC CASSFSLEQYF
TRBJ1-4 TRBV2 - - TGTGCCAGCAGTGAACGAGGCCAGGTTAATGAAAAACTGTTTTTT CASSERGQVNEKLFF
TRBJ1-3 TRBV10-3 TRBD1 - TGTGCCATCAGTTCCCCCGGACAGGCCTCTGGAAACACCATATATTTT CAISSPGQASGNTIYF
TRBJ2-3 TRBV7-8 - - TGTGCCAGCAGCGAGGACCGCACAGATACGCAGTATTTT CASSEDRTDTQYF
TRBJ2-5 TRBV15 TRBD1 - TGTGCCACCAGCGATAAAACAGGGGGAGGCGAGACCCAGTACTTC CATSDKTGGGETQYF
TRBJ1-6 TRBV7-8 - - TGTGCCAGCACCCCCCGACGGGCTAATTCACCCCTCCACTTT CASTPRRANSPLHF
TRBJ2-2 TRBV5-4 TRBD2 - TGTGCCAGCAGCTTTGGTGGGGGACTAGCGGGAGTCACCGGGGAGCTGTTTTTT CASSFGGGLAGVTGELFF
TRBJ2-2 TRBV5-1 - - TGCGCCAGCAGCCTGACGACAGTGAGCACCGGGGAGCTGTTTTTT CASSLTTVSTGELFF
TRBJ2-1 TRBV4-1 TRBD2 - TGCGCCAGCAGCCAGGGGGAGGGCCCCACTTACAATGAGCAGTTCTTC CASSQGEGPTYNEQFF
TRBJ2-1 TRBV11-2 - once TGTGCCAGCAGCCACATCCGGGGGAACAATGAGCAGTTCTTC CASSHIRGNNEQFF
TRBJ1-2 TRBV6-5 - - TGTGCCAGCCGAGAGGTGGACTATGGCTACACCTTC CASREVDYGYTF
TRBJ2-6 TRBV6-9 - - TGTGCCAGCAGTACTCCGGGCTTACGACAAAGTCGGGCCAACGTCCTGACTTTC CASSTPGLRQSRANVLTF
TRBJ1-2 TRBV19 - - TGTGCCAGTAGTATGCCGGGAGGGGCCTATGGCTACACCTTC CASSMPGGAYGYTF
TRBJ1-1 TRBV7-9 TRBD1 - TGTGCCAGCAGCTTAGGGGGACAGGGAGGGACTGAAGCTTTCTTT CASSLGGQGGTEAFF
TRBJ1-1 TRBV9 TRBD1 few TGTGCCAGCAAGGACAGGGCGAACACTGAAGCTTTCTTT CASKDRANTEAFF
TRBJ2-7 TRBV5-1 - - TGCGCCAGCAGCTTGGACGCCGGCAGAACCTACGAGCAGTACTTC CASSLDAGRTYEQYF
TRBJ1-1 TRBV12-5 - - TGTGCTAGTGGTTCCCAGGGGCACACTGAAGCTTTCTTT CASGSQGHTEAFF
TRBJ2-1 TRBV9 - - TGTGCCAGCAGCGACGCGCCTTTTAATGAGCAGTTCTTC CASSDAPFNEQFF
TRBJ1-5 TRBV6-1 - once TGTGCCAGCAGCCGACAGGAATCTCAGCCCCAGCATTTT CASSRQESQPQHF
TRBJ2-7 TRBV19 TRBD1 - TGTGCCAGTAGCGTGGGGACAGCGGCCTACGAGCAGTACTTC CASSVGTAAYEQYF
TRBJ1-2 TRBV6-6 TRBD1 - TGTGCCAGCAGTCCGGGACAGGGGACCTATGGCTACACCTTC CASSPGQGTYGYTF
TRBJ2-7 TRBV28 - - TGTGCCAGCAGTTTACTGGTCTACGAGCAGTACTTC CASSLLVYEQYF
TRBJ1-1 TRBV30 TRBD1 once TGTGCCTGGAGTTCCCAGGGGGCTAGAACTGAAGCTTTCTTT CAWSSQGARTEAFF
TRBJ2-1 TRBV11-2 TRBD2 - TGTGCCAGCAGCTTAGCTTTAGCGGGGGGGATCTACAATGAGCAGTTCTTC CASSLALAGGIYNEQFF